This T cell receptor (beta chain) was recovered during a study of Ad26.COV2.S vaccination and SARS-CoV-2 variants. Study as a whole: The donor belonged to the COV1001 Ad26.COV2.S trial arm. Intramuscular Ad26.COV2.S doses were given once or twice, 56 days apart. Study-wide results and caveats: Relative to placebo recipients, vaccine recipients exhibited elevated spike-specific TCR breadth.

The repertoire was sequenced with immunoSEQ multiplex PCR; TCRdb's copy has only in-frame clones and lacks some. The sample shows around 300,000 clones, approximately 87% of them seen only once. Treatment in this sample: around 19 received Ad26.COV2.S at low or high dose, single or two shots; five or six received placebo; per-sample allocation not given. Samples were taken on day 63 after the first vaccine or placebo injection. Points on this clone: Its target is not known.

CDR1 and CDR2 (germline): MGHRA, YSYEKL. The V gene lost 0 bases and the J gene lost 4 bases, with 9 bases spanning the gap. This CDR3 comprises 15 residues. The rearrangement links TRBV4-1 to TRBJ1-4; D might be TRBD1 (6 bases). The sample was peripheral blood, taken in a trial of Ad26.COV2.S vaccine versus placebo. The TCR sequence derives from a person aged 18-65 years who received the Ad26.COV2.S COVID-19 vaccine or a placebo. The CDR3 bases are TGCGCCAGCAGCCAAGACGACAGGTTTAATGAAAAACTGTTTTTT. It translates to CASSQDDRFNEKLFF.